Presented here are 18 T cell receptor beta chains from one specimen sequenced in a study of vaccination effects on CD4 cells after COVID-19. TCRdb's copy holds only in-frame clones and misses some; the assay was immunoSEQ multiplex PCR. The repertoire holds approximately 23,000 clones, with 65% to 80% as singletons. No antigen has been assigned to these receptors. Before sequencing, viral peptide pools were used by the ViraFEST assay to expand antigen-specific CD4+ T cells. Cells that had been cultured for 10 days were the source of isolated CD4+ T cells. Previously uninfected by SARS-CoV-2, the vaccine recipients also showed negative nucleocapsid antibodies. The sample here was CD4+ T cells from PBMCs cultured with HCoV-NL63 spike peptides, taken before COVID-19 vaccination. These receptor sequences come from a human donor who received a COVID-19 vaccine.

The chain is built from TRBV27 and TRBJ2-3; D is possibly TRBD1 (5 bases). Trimming removed 1 base from V and 5 bases from J, with 22 bases in between. CDR1 MNHEY and CDR2 SMNVEV come from the germline V gene (reference sequence). The CDR3 has 18 amino acids. The CDR3 DNA reads TGTGCCAGCAGTTTATACGATTATTGGGCGGCTAGGGGAGATACGCAGTATTTT. Its translation: CASSLYDYWAARGDTQYF.

The genes are TRBV15 and TRBJ2-3; 9 bases agree with TRBD1. This CDR3 is built from 15 residues. Per the germline V gene, CDR1 is LNHNV and CDR2 is YYDKDF (reference sequence). Trimming cost V 0 bases and J 6 bases; bases outside gene matches: 4. The CDR3 protein is CATSRDRTGGDTQYF. The CDR3 DNA reads as TGTGCCACCAGCAGAGATCGAACAGGGGGCGATACGCAGTATTTT.

CDR3 region: CASSSVLGVGHEQYF. In DNA, the CDR3 is TGCGCCAGCAGCTCCGTATTGGGAGTAGGCCACGAGCAGTACTTC. J is TRBJ2-7 and V is TRBV5-1; TRBD2 might be the D (5 bases). V lost 3 bases to trimming and J lost 5 bases, with 18 bases between them. Germline CDR1 reads SGHRS; CDR2 reads YFSETQ. This CDR3 region has 15 residues. The full variable domain, in which reference TRBV5-1 and TRBJ2-7 provide the parts outside the CDR3, is KAGVTQTPRYLIKTRGQQVTLSCSPISGHRSVSWYQQTPGQGLQFLFEYFSETQRNKGNFPGRFSGRQFSNSRSEMNVSTLELGDSALYLCASSSVLGVGHEQYFGPGTRLTVT.

Only a few counts were recorded for this clone. V and J are TRBV5-6 and TRBJ2-3; a possible D gene is TRBD2 (6 bases). The V end lost 2 bases, the J end lost 6 bases, and 10 bases lay between the germline ends. Germline assignment: CDR1 SGHDT and CDR2 YYEEEE. The CDR3 has 13 amino acids. Here the CDR3 reads CASSFGRADTQYF. DNA of the CDR3: TGTGCCAGCAGCTTCGGGAGAGCCGATACGCAGTATTTT.

This sequence joins TRBV28 and TRBJ1-5, with D possibly matching TRBD1 (5 bases). Trimming removed 3 bases from V and 2 bases from J, with 17 bases in between. This CDR3 spans 17 amino acids. Germline V gene data show CDR1 as MDHEN and CDR2 as SYDVKM. In nucleotides, the CDR3 is TGTGCCAGCAGTTTGGATCCAAGGGGTAATGGCAATCAGCCCCAGCATTTT. This encodes CASSLDPRGNGNQPQHF.

The chain carries TRBV6-5 and TRBJ2-1; 7 bases map to TRBD2. V shed 0 bases and J 1 base; nucleotides not matched to a gene: 0. Germline CDR1 is MNHEY and CDR2 is SVGAGI. The CDR3 covers 15 residues. CDR3 sequence reads: CASSYSGGSYNEQFF. The CDR3 DNA reads TGTGCCAGCAGTTACTCGGGGGGGTCCTACAATGAGCAGTTCTTC.

The chain recombines TRBV12-3 or TRBV12-4 with TRBJ2-3, with D possibly matching TRBD2 (6 bases). The CDR3 spans 13 residues. Deletions cut 7 bases from V and 3 bases from J, with 11 bases between. CDR3 nucleotide sequence: TGTGCCAGCAAGTACGGGGGAACAGATACGCAGTATTTT. This encodes CASKYGGTDTQYF.

This chain uses TRBV28 with TRBJ1-3; TRBD1 matches 8 bases. Germline loops: CDR1 MDHEN, CDR2 SYDVKM. This CDR3 has 14 amino acids. Trimming cost V 6 bases and J 2 bases; bases outside gene matches: 3. The DNA of the CDR3 is TGTGCCAGCAGCACGGACAGGGCTGGAAACACCATATATTTT. Encoded protein: CASSTDRAGNTIYF.

The CDR3 region has the DNA TGTGCCAGCAGCGCGGGACTCCCGATAACAGATACGCAGTATTTT. This encodes CASSAGLPITDTQYF. This chain links TRBV2 with TRBJ2-3, with D tentatively TRBD2 (6 bases). Per germline, CDR1 SNHLY and CDR2 FYNNEI. Trimming took 6 bases from V and 3 from J, leaving 16 bases between them. This CDR3 contains 15 residues.

The gene calls are TRBV3-1 (or the pseudogene TRBV3-2) and TRBJ1-2, with TRBD1 identical over 7 bases. Germline lookup yields CDR1 LGHDT and CDR2 YNNKEL (reference sequence). With 1 base clipped from V and 4 bases from J, the junction kept 6 bases outside the gene matches. This CDR3 has 15 amino acids. CDR3 region: CASSQGEGGAYGYTF. The CDR3 coding sequence is TGTGCCAGCAGCCAAGGTGAAGGGGGCGCCTATGGCTACACCTTC.

J is TRBJ1-4 and V is TRBV6-5, with 9 bases matching TRBD1. The CDR3 covers 15 residues. Germline loops: CDR1 MNHEY, CDR2 SVGAGI. The ends lost 4 bases at V and 8 bases at J; junction bases unmatched: 8. The DNA of the CDR3 is TGTGCCAGCAGTTCGAGGGGACAGGGAGGAGAAAAACTGTTTTTT. Translation gives CASSSRGQGGEKLFF.

The chain carries TRBV5-1 and TRBJ2-1, with TRBD2 matching over 8 bases. The CDR3 sequence is 15 residues long. Germline CDR1 is SGHRS and CDR2 is YFSETQ. Trimming took 1 base from V and 14 from J; bases not matched to a gene: 14. CDR3 in DNA: TGCGCCAGCAGCTTGCAATTGCGGGGGGACCAAGAGGAGTTCTTC. Its translation is CASSLQLRGDQEEFF. The full variable domain, rest sourced from reference TRBV5-1 and TRBJ2-1, is KAGVTQTPRYLIKTRGQQVTLSCSPISGHRSVSWYQQTPGQGLQFLFEYFSETQRNKGNFPGRFSGRQFSNSRSEMNVSTLELGDSALYLCASSLQLRGDQEEFFGPGTRLTVL.

The chain employs TRBV5-6 and TRBJ2-7, with TRBD1 matching 7 bases. This CDR3 has 14 amino acids. The germline gives CDR1 SGHDT, CDR2 YYEEEE. V was clipped by 4 bases and J by 4 bases; unmatched bases: 8. CDR3 residues: CASSETGDPYEQYF. The CDR3 region has the DNA TGTGCCAGCAGCGAAACAGGGGATCCGTACGAGCAGTACTTC.

This clone qualifies as large. This chain links TRBV18 with TRBJ1-2; 8 bases map to TRBD1. There are 14 residues in the CDR3. V was pared by 5 bases and J by 2 bases, with 4 bases of the junction left unmatched. Per germline, CDR1 KGHSH and CDR2 LQKENI. CDR3 region: CASSTDRANYGYTF. The CDR3 nucleotides are TGTGCCAGCTCAACGGACAGGGCGAACTATGGCTACACCTTC.

The chain has TRBV11-2 and TRBJ1-1; D unresolved. V was shortened by 3 bases and J by 1 base, with 9 bases between the two germline ends. Germline V gene lookup returns CDR1 SGHAT and CDR2 FQNNGV. The CDR3 is made up of 14 amino acids. CDR3 loop: CASSLGTKNTEAFF. CDR3 in DNA: TGTGCCAGCAGCTTGGGTACGAAGAACACTGAAGCTTTCTTT.

The chain links TRBV5-1 to TRBJ2-7, with D tentatively TRBD1 (6 bases). V lost 5 bases and J lost 3, with 15 bases in between. The CDR3 extends over 14 amino acids. Germline loops: CDR1 SGHRS, CDR2 YFSETQ. DNA of the CDR3: TGCGCCAGCAGGGAGCGGACAGCATACTACGAGCAGTACTTC. Residues: CASRERTAYYEQYF. Full variable domain (missing parts from reference TRBV5-1 and TRBJ2-7): KAGVTQTPRYLIKTRGQQVTLSCSPISGHRSVSWYQQTPGQGLQFLFEYFSETQRNKGNFPGRFSGRQFSNSRSEMNVSTLELGDSALYLCASRERTAYYEQYFGPGTRLTVT.

The rearrangement uses TRBV2 and TRBJ1-5, with D perhaps matching TRBD1 (5 bases). The V gene lost 2 bases and the J gene lost 2 bases, with 7 bases spanning the gap. This CDR3 is 14 amino acids long. Germline V gene lookup returns CDR1 SNHLY and CDR2 FYNNEI. CDR3: CASSERGGNQPQHF. The CDR3 coding sequence is TGTGCCAGCAGTGAACGGGGCGGCAATCAGCCCCAGCATTTT.

The chain links TRBV20-1 to TRBJ1-2; 10 bases line up with TRBD1. With V trimmed by 3 bases and J by 5 bases, 6 bases remained unmatched. CDR3 length: 14 residues. Germline V gives CDR1 DFQATT, CDR2 SNEGSKA (reference sequence). CDR3 loop: CSASTGTGVYGYTF. The CDR3 region has the DNA TGCAGTGCTAGTACCGGGACAGGGGTATATGGCTACACCTTC.